This T cell receptor beta chain was recovered during a study of T cell changes during pregnancy in multiple sclerosis. Comment on this clone: The identical CDR3 is also encoded by other nucleotide sequences in the sample.

Assay: immunoSEQ multiplex PCR; the TCRdb copy retains only in-frame clones and omits some. The repertoire includes roughly 40,000 clones, roughly nine tenths of them detected once, and 10% to 15% sits in the top ten. Germline CDR1 and CDR2: SNHLY and FYNNEI. The V and J ends lost 8 bases and 1 base, in that order; junction bases with no gene match: 6. The CDR3 runs 15 residues. The material was CD8+ T cells from peripheral blood mononuclear cells, obtained in the first trimester of pregnancy. The J gene is TRBJ2-3, the V gene TRBV2, with 10 bases aligning to TRBD2. The sequence was collected from a female donor with multiple sclerosis, enrolled in a pregnancy study. In nucleotides, the CDR3 is TGTGCCAGCCGGGGGCTAGCGGGGGGCACAGATACGCAGTATTTT. This encodes CASRGLAGGTDTQYF.